Listed here are 24 T cell receptor beta chains from one sample, sequenced in a study of cytomegalovirus exposure and HLA in healthy donors. Profiling relied on immunoSEQ multiplex PCR, and the TCRdb table lists in-frame clones only, not all of them. The sample consists of roughly 100,000 clones, over 85% of them appearing once. The sequenced sample was PBMCs. These receptors came from a young woman in good health and CMV-seronegative.

The V call is TRBV19, the J call TRBJ1-1, with D maybe TRBD1 (6 bases). The CDR3 runs 14 residues. CDR1 is LNHDA, CDR2 SQIVND, per germline (reference sequence). Trimming removed 5 bases at V and 4 bases at J, with 14 bases between. In DNA, the CDR3 is TGTGCCAGTAGTCCTTCGGAAGGGGGCACTGAAGCTTTCTTT. Its protein product is CASSPSEGGTEAFF.

The CDR3 DNA sequence: TGTGCCAGCACCCTATACGGAGGACCTTTCTTT. It is translated as CASTLYGGPFF. The chain is built from TRBV7-3 and TRBJ1-1; the D is unclear. This CDR3 is built from 11 residues. The V gene's germline CDR1 is SGHTA and CDR2 FQGTGA. V lost 7 bases and J 12 bases, leaving 15 bases between the germline ends.

The chain combines TRBV28 with TRBJ2-1; TRBD2 aligns across 11 bases. The CDR3 length is 15 residues. Germline loops: CDR1 MDHEN, CDR2 SYDVKM. Trimming removed 4 bases from V and 5 bases from J; junction bases left unmatched: 4. In DNA, the CDR3 is TGTGCCAGCAGTTCCGGGACTAGCGGAAACAATGAGCAGTTCTTC. Encoded protein: CASSSGTSGNNEQFF.

This rearrangement joins TRBV19 to TRBJ1-2; D ambiguous. The CDR3 spans 11 residues. Germline CDR1 and CDR2: LNHDA and SQIVND (reference sequence). V lost 6 bases, J lost 6 bases, and 8 bases lay in between. CDR3 sequence: CASRYSDGYTF. CDR3 nucleotide sequence: TGTGCCAGTAGATACTCGGATGGCTACACCTTC.

The rearrangement joins TRBV7-2 to TRBJ1-1; no clear D. V lost 8 bases and J lost 0, with 13 bases in between. The germline V gene has CDR1 SGHTA and CDR2 FQGNSA. The CDR3 loop spans 14 amino acids. CDR3 sequence reads: CASSSGFVNTEAFF. The CDR3 DNA is TGTGCCAGCTCCTCCGGGTTTGTGAACACTGAAGCTTTCTTT. Full variable domain (outside the CDR3, taken from reference TRBV7-2 and TRBJ1-1): GAGVSQSPSNKVTEKGKDVELRCDPISGHTALYWYRQSLGQGLEFLIYFQGNSAPDKSGLPSDRFSAERTGGSVSTLTIQRTQQEDSAVYLCASSSGFVNTEAFFGQGTRLTVV.

This clone was observed a single time. The chain links TRBV19 to TRBJ1-1; the D is unclear. Germline CDR1 reads LNHDA; CDR2 reads SQIVND (reference sequence). The CDR3 has 16 residues. V was pared by 2 bases and J by 1 base, with 14 bases between. CDR3 protein: CASSIKEKRGNTEAFF. Here the CDR3 DNA reads TGTGCCAGTAGTATAAAAGAGAAGAGAGGGAACACTGAAGCTTTCTTT.

The CDR3: CAGARAPQETQYF. The DNA of the CDR3 is TGTGCCGGAGCCCGAGCCCCTCAAGAGACCCAGTACTTC. This chain connects TRBV2 to TRBJ2-5; D remains unclear. There are 13 residues in the CDR3. Looked up from germline, CDR1 is SNHLY and CDR2 is FYNNEI. V was clipped by 11 bases and J by 2 bases, with 15 bases between them.

This CDR3 reads CASSVQGQREKLFF. CDR3 DNA: TGTGCCAGTAGTGTACAGGGGCAGAGGGAAAAACTGTTTTTT. V and J are TRBV19 and TRBJ1-4; 7 bases are shared with TRBD1. CDR3 length: 14 residues. Germline V gene lookup returns CDR1 LNHDA and CDR2 SQIVND (reference sequence). The J segment lost 8 bases and the V segment lost 5 bases, leaving 8 bases of the junction unmatched.

This chain links TRBV19 with TRBJ2-7; tentatively, D is TRBD2 (6 bases). V was shortened by 3 bases and J by 3 bases, with 15 bases between the two germline ends. Germline CDR1 and CDR2: LNHDA and SQIVND (reference sequence). There are 15 residues in the CDR3. The CDR3 nucleotides are TGTGCCAGTAGTATGGGGAGGCAGCTAGTCTACGAGCAGTACTTC. It yields the protein CASSMGRQLVYEQYF.

The chain has TRBV4-2 and TRBJ1-2; D unresolved. The CDR3 consists of 18 residues. V lost 4 bases, J lost 4 bases, and 25 bases lay in between. Germline values: CDR1 LGHNA, CDR2 YNFKEQ. The CDR3 reads CASSREGGAGPSGYGYTF. The CDR3 coding sequence is TGTGCCAGCAGCCGAGAGGGTGGTGCAGGCCCCTCTGGCTATGGCTACACCTTC.

In its sample, this clone was seen once. V and J are TRBV7-6 and TRBJ1-2; D not certain. CDR3 length equals 12 residues. CDR1 and CDR2 (germline): SGHVS, FNYEAQ. Trimming left V 5 bases short and J 5 bases short, with 9 bases between. The CDR3 DNA reads TGTGCCAGCAGCCGAGTCTTTTATGGCTACACCTTC. It encodes CASSRVFYGYTF.

CDR3 nucleotides: TGTGCCAGCTCACCGTCCGATGAAAAACTGTTTTTT. This translates into CASSPSDEKLFF. J is TRBJ1-4 and V is TRBV18; no reliable D call. V gave up 3 bases and J gave up 6 bases, with 5 bases separating them. This CDR3 is built from 12 residues. Germline CDR1 and CDR2: KGHSH and LQKENI.

This chain connects TRBV5-4 to TRBJ2-7, with TRBD2 identical over 8 bases. Trimming cost V 2 bases and J 2 bases; bases outside gene matches: 9. Germline-derived CDR1 and CDR2 are SGHNT and YYREEE (reference sequence). There are 16 residues in the CDR3. In DNA, the CDR3 is TGTGCCAGCAGCTTAAAGCGGGAGTTGCCCACCTACGAGCAGTACTTC. Translating gives CASSLKRELPTYEQYF.

This chain connects TRBV29-1 to TRBJ2-7, with D perhaps TRBD1 (6 bases). This CDR3 is 13 amino acids long. Trimming stripped 3 bases from V and 1 base from J, with 10 bases between. Germline values: CDR1 SQVTM, CDR2 ANQGSEA. The CDR3 is CSVDLGGSYEQYF. CDR3 sequence (DNA): TGCAGCGTTGATCTAGGGGGTTCCTACGAGCAGTACTTC.

This chain links TRBV6-5 with TRBJ2-7, with D possibly being TRBD1 (7 bases). This CDR3 spans 14 amino acids. Germline CDR1 reads MNHEY; CDR2 reads SVGAGI. The germline V and J ends were trimmed by 8 bases and 5 bases, with 19 bases remaining between them. The CDR3 reads CASRRGQGGNEQYF. The CDR3 nucleotides read TGTGCCAGCCGACGGGGGCAGGGGGGAAACGAGCAGTACTTC.

The chain links TRBV27 to TRBJ2-6, with TRBD2 as a possible D gene (6 bases). Germline assignment: CDR1 MNHEY and CDR2 SMNVEV (reference sequence). The length of the CDR3 is 17 residues. V was cut by 4 bases and J by 1 base, with 14 bases left in between. CDR3 nucleotide sequence: TGTGCCAGCAGTTGGACTACTCCCCATTCTGGGGCCAACGTCCTGACTTTC. Encoded protein: CASSWTTPHSGANVLTF.

The rearrangement joins TRBV15 to TRBJ2-3; D is unclear. The length of the CDR3 is 14 residues. V was pared by 4 bases and J by 1 base, with 9 bases between. Germline-derived CDR1 and CDR2 are LNHNV and YYDKDF (reference sequence). The CDR3, as DNA: TGTGCCACCAGCATGGAACGGGGCACAGATACGCAGTATTTT. Translated: CATSMERGTDTQYF.

The chain links TRBV5-1 to TRBJ1-4, with TRBD1 matching 10 bases. The CDR3 covers 15 residues. In germline, CDR1 is SGHRS, CDR2 YFSETQ. J was trimmed by 8 bases and V by 4 bases; bases with no gene match: 8. For the CDR3, the DNA is TGCGCCAGCAGCCAAGGGACAGGGGACGGGGAAAAACTGTTTTTT. Amino acids: CASSQGTGDGEKLFF.

This CDR3 reads CASTGQGSANQPQHF. In nucleotides, the CDR3 is TGTGCCAGCACCGGGCAGGGGAGTGCCAATCAGCCCCAGCATTTT. The chain has TRBV28 and TRBJ1-5; maybe TRBD1 (6 bases). The CDR3 is made up of 15 amino acids. Trimming stripped 7 bases from V and 3 bases from J, with 16 bases between. CDR1 and CDR2 from the germline V gene are MDHEN and SYDVKM.

The J gene is TRBJ1-5, the V gene TRBV15, with 8 bases identical to TRBD1. The V gene end was trimmed by 3 bases and the J gene end by 9 bases; junction bases not matched to a gene: 7. The CDR3 sequence is 14 residues long. Germline CDR1 LNHNV, CDR2 YYDKDF (reference sequence). This chain's CDR3 is CATSSVTGVSPQHF. In nucleotides, the CDR3 is TGTGCCACCAGCAGTGTGACAGGGGTATCGCCCCAGCATTTT.

This chain links TRBV5-1 with TRBJ1-1, with a possible D match to TRBD1 (6 bases). V gave up 6 bases and J gave up 0 bases, with 12 bases separating them. Germline V lookup: CDR1 SGHRS, CDR2 YFSETQ. CDR3 length equals 14 residues. The CDR3 is CASNLQGLNTEAFF. The CDR3 nucleotides read TGCGCCAGCAATCTACAGGGCTTGAACACTGAAGCTTTCTTT.

The chain uses TRBV19 and TRBJ2-7; 7 bases are a match to TRBD1. The CDR3 loop spans 15 amino acids. Germline V gene lookup returns CDR1 LNHDA and CDR2 SQIVND (reference sequence). V gave up 2 bases and J gave up 0 bases; unmatched junction bases: 4. The CDR3 nucleotides are TGTGCCAGTAGTATAAGTCACAGGGGCTCCTACGAGCAGTACTTC. This gives the protein CASSISHRGSYEQYF.

The gene calls are TRBV9 and TRBJ1-1; 8 positions match TRBD1. The ends lost 3 bases at V and 11 bases at J; junction bases unmatched: 9. The germline V gene encodes CDR1 SGDLS and CDR2 YYNGEE. The CDR3 totals 13 residues. CDR3 residues: CASSAGQGGTAFF. CDR3 in DNA: TGTGCCAGCAGCGCTGGACAGGGCGGTACCGCTTTCTTT.

The gene calls are TRBV7-6 and TRBJ1-1; no definite D call. The CDR3 covers 15 residues. V lost 6 bases, J lost 0 bases, and 14 bases lay in between. Germline CDR1 and CDR2: SGHVS and FNYEAQ. CDR3 region: CASRDIDSMNTEAFF. CDR3 nucleotide sequence: TGTGCCAGCAGAGACATTGATTCCATGAACACTGAAGCTTTCTTT.